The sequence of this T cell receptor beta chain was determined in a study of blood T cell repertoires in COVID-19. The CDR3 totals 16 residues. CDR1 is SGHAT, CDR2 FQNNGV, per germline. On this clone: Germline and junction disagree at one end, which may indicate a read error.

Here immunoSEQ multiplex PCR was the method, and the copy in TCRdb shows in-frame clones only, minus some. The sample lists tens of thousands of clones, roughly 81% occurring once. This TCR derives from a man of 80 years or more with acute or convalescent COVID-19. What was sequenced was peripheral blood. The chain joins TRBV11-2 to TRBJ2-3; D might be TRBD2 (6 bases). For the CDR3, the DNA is TGTGCCAGCAGCACGGCGCGGGGTCGCGTCACACATACGCAGTATTTT. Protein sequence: CASSTARGRVTHTQYF.